One sample yielded the 29 T cell receptor beta chains listed below, sequenced in a study of patients and donors after allogeneic stem cell transplantation. TCRdb re-called the RT-PCR reads through MiXCR, storing one row per CDR3 protein. The table has roughly 150,000 distinct CDR3 sequences, more than 20% seen once. The specimen was blood, either unsorted or a sorted T cell fraction (not recorded which). The source of these receptors is a human donor who was either an allogeneic HSCT recipient or a stem cell or donor lymphocyte infusion donor (not recorded which). It is not recorded whose cells these are; they may come from a transplant donor.

This clonotype was counted a few times. The V and J genes are TRBV20-1 and TRBJ2-7; TRBD1 agrees at 10 bases. The CDR3 length is 19 residues. Germline trimming cut 3 bases from V and 3 bases from J; bases unmatched to any gene: 20. Germline V gene sequence: CDR1 DFQATT, CDR2 SNEGSKA (reference sequence). The CDR3 region has the DNA TGCAGTGCTAGCGGGTCGGTAAAGGGACAGGGGATTTTTCACTACGAGCAGTACTTC. It specifies CSASGSVKGQGIFHYEQYF.

This clonotype has only a few counts. The chain couples TRBV24-1 to TRBJ1-2; TRBD1 is a possible D gene (5 bases). Per the germline V gene, CDR1 is KGHDR and CDR2 is SFDVKD. This CDR3 is built from 15 residues. V dropped 2 bases and J dropped 4 bases, with 13 bases sitting between them. The CDR3 region is CATSDSRTGGYGYTF. CDR3 in DNA: TGTGCCACCAGTGATTCTCGAACAGGTGGCTATGGCTACACCTTC.

This chain joins TRBV7-9 and TRBJ2-7; no clear D gene. Per germline, CDR1 SEHNR and CDR2 FQNEAQ (reference sequence). The CDR3 has 17 residues. The V end lost 5 bases, the J end lost 5 bases, and 25 bases lay between the germline ends. CDR3 region: CASSPPWLGSPLDEQYF. The CDR3 bases are TGTGCCAGCAGCCCCCCCTGGCTAGGCTCTCCTCTTGACGAGCAGTACTTC.

The table lists this clonotype with a few counts. The chain links TRBV25-1 to TRBJ2-3; a possible D gene is TRBD2 (5 bases). The length of the CDR3 is 17 residues. CDR1 MGHDK and CDR2 SYGVNS come from the germline V gene. V lost 6 bases, J lost 3 bases, and 22 bases lay in between. The CDR3 is CASSPYGGLDLTDTQYF. The CDR3, as DNA: TGTGCCAGCAGCCCTTACGGCGGGTTGGATCTAACAGATACGCAGTATTTT.

V is TRBV10-3 and J is TRBJ2-6; TRBD1 aligns across 9 bases. The junction had 7 bases not matched to a gene; V was cut back by 7 bases and J by 0 bases. The CDR3 sequence is 17 residues long. Germline assignment: CDR1 ENHRY and CDR2 SYGVKD. DNA of the CDR3: TGTGCCATCAACACCGGGACAGGGACCTCTGGGGCCAACGTCCTGACTTTC. Translated: CAINTGTGTSGANVLTF.

This clonotype occurred a few times. V is TRBV7-6 and J is TRBJ1-5; D is possibly TRBD1 (6 bases). Germline loops: CDR1 SGHVS, CDR2 FNYEAQ. The V and J ends lost 5 bases and 9 bases respectively, with 17 bases between them. CDR3 length: 14 amino acids. CDR3 nucleotide sequence: TGTGCCAGCAGCCAGGAGACAGGTTTTGGGCCCCAGCATTTT. It specifies CASSQETGFGPQHF.

The chain is built from TRBV12-3 or TRBV12-4 and TRBJ1-2; D ambiguous. V was trimmed by 0 bases and J by 8 bases, leaving 22 bases between them. The CDR3 consists of 17 residues. This chain's CDR3 is CASSLAPSPIGVDGYTF. In DNA form, the CDR3 reads TGTGCCAGCAGTTTAGCGCCATCCCCGATTGGGGTGGACGGCTACACCTTC.

In DNA form, the CDR3 reads TGCGCCAGCAGCCAAGATCCCGGACAGGGGGATGGCTACACCTTC. As protein: CASSQDPGQGDGYTF. The chain links TRBV4-1 to TRBJ1-2; 10 bases agree with TRBD1. The CDR3 consists of 15 residues. Germline-derived CDR1 and CDR2 are MGHRA and YSYEKL. V was pared by 0 bases and J by 6 bases, with 4 bases of the junction left unmatched.

The table lists this clonotype with a few counts. V is TRBV29-1 and J is TRBJ1-1, with 11 bases identical to TRBD1. The CDR3 is 16 residues long. CDR1 and CDR2 (germline): SQVTM, ANQGSEA. J gave up 3 bases and V 6 bases, and 12 bases lay outside the gene matches. CDR3 nucleotides: TGCAGCGTGAACCGGGACAGGGGGTTTCTTGACACTGAAGCTTTCTTT. This codes for CSVNRDRGFLDTEAFF. Together with reference TRBV29-1 and TRBJ1-1, the CDR3 gives the full variable domain: SAVISQKPSRDICQRGTSLTIQCQVDSQVTMMFWYRQQPGQSLTLIATANQGSEATYESGFVIDKFPISRPNLTFSTLTVSNMSPEDSSIYLCSVNRDRGFLDTEAFFGQGTRLTVV.

The chain combines TRBV20-1 with TRBJ2-3, with 7 bases that match TRBD2. CDR3 length: 14 amino acids. CDR1 is DFQATT and CDR2 is SNEGSKA in the germline V gene (reference sequence). V gave up 3 bases and J gave up 5 bases; unmatched junction bases: 8. The CDR3 sequence is CSASAGAREDTQYF. CDR3 nucleotide sequence: TGCAGTGCTAGCGCGGGAGCCCGGGAAGATACGCAGTATTTT.

This clonotype was seen a few times. V gene TRBV7-2 combines with J gene TRBJ2-3, with D possibly TRBD1 on 6 matching bases. Germline V gene sequence: CDR1 SGHTA, CDR2 FQGNSA. The CDR3 runs 14 residues. Trimming stripped 7 bases from V and 0 bases from J, with 11 bases between. CDR3 sequence: CASTPGQSTDTQYF. As DNA, the CDR3 is TGTGCCAGCACCCCGGGACAAAGCACAGATACGCAGTATTTT.

This clonotype showed up just a few times. The chain combines TRBV10-3 with TRBJ2-1; tentatively, D is TRBD2 (6 bases). CDR1 is ENHRY, CDR2 SYGVKD, per germline. V lost 6 bases to trimming and J lost 3 bases, with 15 bases between them. The CDR3 runs to 15 residues. The CDR3 here is CAISTGEANYNEQFF. Here the CDR3 DNA reads TGTGCCATCAGCACTGGGGAGGCCAACTACAATGAGCAGTTCTTC.

This clonotype was found a few times. V and J are TRBV29-1 and TRBJ1-1; D is ambiguous. V gave up 5 bases and J gave up 2 bases, with 3 bases separating them. The germline V gene has CDR1 SQVTM and CDR2 ANQGSEA. The CDR3 contains 10 residues. For the CDR3, the DNA is TGCAGCGTTTATAACACTGAAGCTTTCTTT. It specifies CSVYNTEAFF.

This clonotype has more than one count but fewer than ten. V gene TRBV5-1 combines with J gene TRBJ1-1; D not certain. CDR1 and CDR2 from the germline V gene are SGHRS and YFSETQ. V was cut by 1 base and J by 8 bases, with 12 bases left in between. The CDR3 is 13 residues long. CDR3 protein: CASSLRRAAEAFF. In DNA, the CDR3 is TGCGCCAGCAGCTTGAGAAGGGCAGCCGAAGCTTTCTTT.

This chain joins TRBV4-3 and TRBJ2-1; D is unclear. The CDR3 covers 13 residues. The germline V gene encodes CDR1 LGHNA and CDR2 YSLEER. Trimming took off 4 bases at V and 6 bases at J, with 10 bases between the two ends. The CDR3 loop is CASSPTLANEQFF. DNA for the CDR3: TGCGCCAGCAGCCCGACTCTGGCCAATGAGCAGTTCTTC.

In this sample, this clonotype turned up a few times. The chain employs TRBV9 and TRBJ2-5, with 7 bases matching TRBD1. The trim removed 0 bases at V and 4 bases at J, leaving 9 bases unmatched. This CDR3 comprises 16 residues. Germline CDR1 is SGDLS and CDR2 is YYNGEE. The DNA for the CDR3 is TGTGCCAGCAGCGTAGAGGGGGCGCAATGGGCAGAGACCCAGTACTTC. Residues: CASSVEGAQWAETQYF. Full variable domain (remainder filled in from reference TRBV9 and TRBJ2-5): DSGVTQTPKHLITATGQRVTLRCSPRSGDLSVYWYQQSLDQGLQFLIQYYNGEERAKGNILERFSAQQFPDLHSELNLSSLELGDSALYFCASSVEGAQWAETQYFGPGTRLLVL.

CDR3 DNA: TGTGCCAGCAGCCCCGTGGGGGGGTACGGCACTGAAGCTTTCTTT. Residues: CASSPVGGYGTEAFF. The chain carries TRBV7-9 and TRBJ1-1; D possibly corresponds to TRBD1 (5 bases). V was trimmed by 5 bases and J by 4 bases, leaving 17 bases between them. Germline lookup yields CDR1 SEHNR and CDR2 FQNEAQ (reference sequence). This CDR3 is built from 15 residues.

The V and J genes are TRBV29-1 and TRBJ1-2, with D perhaps matching TRBD1 (5 bases). The CDR3 sequence is 15 residues long. From germline, CDR1 is SQVTM and CDR2 ANQGSEA. The V gene lost 7 bases and the J gene lost 4 bases, with 22 bases spanning the gap. For the CDR3, the DNA is TGCAGCGCCACGGAGGACCGACTCGGGGGCTATGGCTACACCTTC. Translated: CSATEDRLGGYGYTF.

The V gene is TRBV12-3 or TRBV12-4, the J gene TRBJ2-1; D is unclear. This CDR3 is 12 amino acids long. The V end lost 4 bases, the J end lost 8 bases, and 9 bases lay between the germline ends. CDR3 in DNA: TGTGCCAGCAGTTCTATCTTGGATGAGCAGTTCTTC. It encodes CASSSILDEQFF.

In its sample, this clonotype was seen a few times. The V and J genes are TRBV13 and TRBJ1-1, with unresolved D. In germline, CDR1 is PRHDT, CDR2 FYEKMQ (reference sequence). This CDR3 has 14 amino acids. V lost 3 bases to trimming and J lost 4 bases, with 12 bases between them. The CDR3 coding sequence is TGTGCCAGCAGCTTTAGCCCTTGGTTCACTGAAGCTTTCTTT. Encoded protein: CASSFSPWFTEAFF.

V and J are TRBV7-2 and TRBJ2-1, with D perhaps TRBD2 (6 bases). The V end was cut by 5 bases, the J end by 6 bases, with 17 bases between. Germline-derived CDR1 and CDR2 are SGHTA and FQGNSA. This CDR3 has 15 residues. CDR3: CASSAGTGPLNEQFF. As DNA, the CDR3 is TGTGCCAGCAGCGCCGGGACTGGACCTCTCAATGAGCAGTTCTTC.

V gene TRBV10-3 combines with J gene TRBJ2-5, with D unresolved. Germline CDR1 ENHRY, CDR2 SYGVKD. This CDR3 contains 11 residues. The V gene lost 6 bases and the J gene lost 3 bases, with 5 bases spanning the gap. CDR3 sequence: CAIREEETQYF. The DNA of the CDR3 is TGTGCCATCAGGGAAGAAGAGACCCAGTACTTC.

The V call is TRBV12-3 or TRBV12-4, the J call TRBJ2-5; 10 bases map to TRBD1. Unmatched junction bases numbered 5, after V lost 6 bases and J lost 4 bases. This CDR3 contains 14 residues. The CDR3 DNA follows: TGTGCCAGCAGCTCGGGACAGGGGAGAGAGACCCAGTACTTC. Translating gives CASSSGQGRETQYF.

The CDR3 spells CSARPGLAGGESSYEQYF. Here the CDR3 DNA reads TGCAGTGCTAGGCCGGGACTAGCGGGGGGGGAAAGCTCCTACGAGCAGTACTTC. The chain links TRBV20-1 to TRBJ2-7; 16 nucleotides agree with TRBD2. V shed 3 bases, J shed 0 bases, and the junction held 8 bases outside the gene matches. The germline CDR1 and CDR2 sequences are DFQATT and SNEGSKA (reference sequence). The CDR3 has 18 residues.

J is TRBJ2-6 and V is TRBV12-3 or TRBV12-4; D remains ambiguous. The length of the CDR3 is 15 residues. Trimming removed 5 bases at V and 2 bases at J, with 10 bases between. The CDR3 here is CASSPHSAGANVLTF. The CDR3 DNA reads TGTGCCAGCAGTCCCCACAGTGCTGGGGCCAACGTCCTGACTTTC.

This clonotype showed up just a few times. The rearrangement uses TRBV5-1 and TRBJ1-2; no clear D gene. The V end was cut by 0 bases, the J end by 4 bases, with 13 bases between. This CDR3 region has 15 residues. Germline V gene lookup returns CDR1 SGHRS and CDR2 YFSETQ. The DNA for the CDR3 is TGCGCCAGCAGCTTGGTTGTTGTCAGAGGCTATGGCTACACCTTC. Encoded protein: CASSLVVVRGYGYTF.

CDR3 coding DNA: TGTGCCAGCAGCAGCACCAAGGACGGATGGTATAATTCACCCCTCCACTTT. Translation gives CASSSTKDGWYNSPLHF. The genes are TRBV7-9 and TRBJ1-6; D unresolved. Germline CDR1 is SEHNR and CDR2 is FQNEAQ (reference sequence). The CDR3 extends over 17 amino acids. Trimming took off 5 bases at V and 4 bases at J, with 18 bases between the two ends.

This sequence joins TRBV2 and TRBJ1-1, with D uncertain. This CDR3 is built from 14 residues. Germline V gene data show CDR1 as SNHLY and CDR2 as FYNNEI. V lost 6 bases and J lost 0, with 11 bases in between. The CDR3 coding sequence is TGTGCCAGCAGGAGGGTTAGCCTGAACACTGAAGCTTTCTTT. This codes for CASRRVSLNTEAFF.

The chain couples TRBV5-1 to TRBJ2-2; D may be TRBD2 (5 bases). V was pared by 0 bases and J by 4 bases, with 13 bases between. Germline lookup yields CDR1 SGHRS and CDR2 YFSETQ. The CDR3 length is 16 residues. The CDR3 DNA is TGCGCCAGCAGCTTGGGTCGTGCAGAGGGCACCGGGGAGCTGTTTTTT. Residues: CASSLGRAEGTGELFF.